Each of the 15 T cell receptor beta chains below was sequenced from the same sample in a study of radiation and T cells in renal cell carcinoma. Regarding time point: blood 4 weeks post-SBRT, at nephrectomy. Indicated treatment: 15 Gy SBRT to primary tumor, nephrectomy 4 weeks later. This table comes from immunoSEQ multiplex PCR, and its TCRdb copy is limited to in-frame clones, with some not included. Of over 85,000 clones listed, 85% were seen once; the top ten hold approximately 8.6%. The starting material was blood, obtained from a patient whose treatment included radiotherapy and nephrectomy. All receptors come from a man between 45 and 60 years old with renal cell carcinoma.

The CDR3 protein is CAWSGAGQRSGELFF. The CDR3 coding sequence is TGTGCCTGGAGTGGAGCGGGACAGAGGAGCGGGGAGCTGTTTTTT. V usage is TRBV30 and J usage is TRBJ2-2; D tentatively fits TRBD1 or TRBD2 (7 bases each). The CDR3 has 15 residues. V lost 1 base and J lost 7, with 16 bases in between. The germline V gene has CDR1 GTSNPN and CDR2 SVGIG (reference sequence).

V usage is TRBV28 and J usage is TRBJ1-5; D not resolved. Germline V gene data show CDR1 as MDHEN and CDR2 as SYDVKM. There are 17 residues in the CDR3. Trimming cost V 6 bases and J 0 bases, with 18 bases left between them. In nucleotides, the CDR3 is TGTGCCAGCAGCGAAAATGGGAAGAGATATAGCAATCAGCCCCAGCATTTT. Translated: CASSENGKRYSNQPQHF.

The J gene is TRBJ2-3, the V gene TRBV5-1; 9 bases map to TRBD2. The CDR3 covers 17 residues. Germline trimming cut 1 base from V and 4 bases from J; bases unmatched to any gene: 10. CDR1 and CDR2 (germline): SGHRS, YFSETQ. The DNA for the CDR3 is TGCGCCAGCAGCTTGCGGCTAGCGGGGATGGGGGCAGATACGCAGTATTTT. As protein: CASSLRLAGMGADTQYF.

CDR3 sequence reads: CASSQDLIGGVGGYTF. The CDR3, as DNA: TGCGCCAGCAGCCAAGATTTAATCGGGGGCGTGGGTGGCTACACCTTC. The chain couples TRBV4-1 to TRBJ1-2, with a possible D match to TRBD1 (6 bases). Trimming took off 0 bases at V and 7 bases at J, with 18 bases between the two ends. The CDR3 totals 16 residues. Germline V gene lookup returns CDR1 MGHRA and CDR2 YSYEKL.

The V gene is TRBV5-1, the J gene TRBJ1-2; 7 nucleotides align to TRBD1. V was pared by 7 bases and J by 7 bases, with 13 bases of the junction left unmatched. The CDR3 consists of 14 residues. The germline gives CDR1 SGHRS, CDR2 YFSETQ. CDR3 nucleotides: TGCGCCAGCGGAGAGGCAGGGGGGCCGTTTGGCTACACCTTC. Amino acid sequence: CASGEAGGPFGYTF.

The gene calls are TRBV7-6 and TRBJ2-7; the match to TRBD2 covers 13 bases. Trimming cost V 3 bases and J 9 bases; bases outside gene matches: 8. The CDR3 is 15 residues long. The germline gives CDR1 SGHVS, CDR2 FNYEAQ. DNA for the CDR3: TGTGCCAGCAGCTTTAGGACTAGCGGGAGTCAGGTGCAGTACTTC. This codes for CASSFRTSGSQVQYF.

In this sample, this clone turned up a few times. This chain uses TRBV27 with TRBJ2-3; D may be TRBD1 or TRBD2 (5 bases each). This CDR3 contains 17 residues. V was shortened by 6 bases and J by 0 bases, with 19 bases between the two germline ends. Germline assignment: CDR1 MNHEY and CDR2 SMNVEV (reference sequence). The CDR3 coding sequence is TGTGCCAGCAGCCGAGGGGCAGGAGCTACTAGCACAGATACGCAGTATTTT. It translates to CASSRGAGATSTDTQYF.

This clone showed up just a few times. The chain carries TRBV7-2 and TRBJ1-5, with D perhaps matching TRBD1 (5 bases). The CDR3 runs 16 residues. The V end lost 5 bases, the J end lost 1 base, and 15 bases lay between the germline ends. Germline V gene lookup returns CDR1 SGHTA and CDR2 FQGNSA. The CDR3 sequence: CASSARRGDSNQPQHF. CDR3 sequence (DNA): TGTGCCAGCAGCGCCCGTAGGGGCGACAGCAATCAGCCCCAGCATTTT.

The rearrangement joins TRBV12-5 to TRBJ2-1; D may be TRBD1 (5 bases). Germline assignment: CDR1 LGHNT and CDR2 FRNRAP. V was pared by 7 bases and J by 4 bases, with 11 bases between. The CDR3 consists of 13 residues. The CDR3 spells CASAPTGYNEQFF. CDR3 sequence (DNA): TGTGCTAGTGCCCCCACAGGTTACAATGAGCAGTTCTTC.

The gene calls are TRBV28 and TRBJ2-7; D is undetermined. Trimming took off 1 base at V and 4 bases at J, with 8 bases between the two ends. CDR1 is MDHEN, CDR2 SYDVKM, per germline. The CDR3 sequence is 13 residues long. The CDR3 here is CASSLLSDYEQYF. The CDR3 DNA is TGTGCCAGCAGTTTATTATCAGATTACGAGCAGTACTTC.

The sample holds a few counts of this clone. V and J are TRBV2 and TRBJ2-1; perhaps TRBD1 as D (5 bases). The CDR3 is made up of 14 amino acids. In germline, CDR1 is SNHLY, CDR2 FYNNEI. Between the trimmed V and J ends, which lost 6 bases and 1 base, there was a span of 10 bases. CDR3 in DNA: TGTGCCAGCAGCCGCTCAGGGTCCTACAATGAGCAGTTCTTC. Protein product: CASSRSGSYNEQFF.

This clone was observed a handful of times. The chain couples TRBV10-3 to TRBJ1-2; D gene uncertain. Between the trimmed V and J ends, which lost 4 bases and 8 bases, there was a span of 8 bases. Germline V gene lookup returns CDR1 ENHRY and CDR2 SYGVKD. The CDR3 spans 11 residues. This CDR3 reads CAISGEWGYTF. CDR3 coding DNA: TGTGCCATCAGTGGTGAATGGGGCTACACCTTC.

The rearrangement uses TRBV7-9 and TRBJ1-4; 7 bases match TRBD1. Germline lookup yields CDR1 SEHNR and CDR2 FQNEAQ (reference sequence). Trimming cost V 3 bases and J 7 bases; bases outside gene matches: 5. This CDR3 region has 14 residues. DNA of the CDR3: TGTGCCAGCAGCTTGCAGGGGGAAGGTGAAAAACTGTTTTTT. Protein sequence: CASSLQGEGEKLFF.

This clone was counted ten times or more. V gene TRBV5-1 combines with J gene TRBJ2-7; D remains ambiguous. Per germline, CDR1 SGHRS and CDR2 YFSETQ. The V end was cut by 4 bases, the J end by 5 bases, with 13 bases between. The CDR3 spans 13 residues. CDR3 in DNA: TGCGCCAGCAGCCACGAAGACGGCAACGAGCAGTACTTC. Its protein product is CASSHEDGNEQYF.

The genes are TRBV19 and TRBJ2-3; TRBD2 agrees at 9 bases. J lost 1 base, V lost 2 bases, and 10 bases had no gene match. This CDR3 comprises 18 residues. The V gene's germline CDR1 is LNHDA and CDR2 SQIVND (reference sequence). This CDR3 is CASSISGRGLAGTDTQYF. DNA of the CDR3: TGTGCCAGTAGTATATCGGGAAGGGGACTAGCCGGCACAGATACGCAGTATTTT. Full variable domain (missing parts from reference TRBV19 and TRBJ2-3): DGGITQSPKYLFRKEGQNVTLSCEQNLNHDAMYWYRQDPGQGLRLIYYSQIVNDFQKGDIAEGYSVSREKKESFPLTVTSAQKNPTAFYLCASSISGRGLAGTDTQYFGPGTRLTVL.